This T cell receptor (beta chain) was identified during a study of T cells in Graves' hyperthyroidism and ophthalmopathy (dated by TCRdb to 2018 to 2020). Regarding the research as a whole: Peripheral blood was sampled at the time of initial diagnosis, prior to any treatment. TCR V-J signatures able to tell the groups apart were searched for in a discovery cohort of some 97 patients, of whom approximately 40 had Graves' ophthalmopathy and 57 had stable Graves' hyperthyroidism. Prospective prediction of ophthalmopathy was tested in an independent validation cohort of fewer than 20 hyperthyroidism patients and 17 patients who later progressed to ophthalmopathy. For training and testing, the roughly 93 patients in the discovery cohort were randomly divided in a 7:3 ratio. The study also compared thyroid tissue and blood T-cell repertoires from five or six Graves' hyperthyroidism patients. After sampling, hyperthyroidism patients received methimazole starting at 30 mg daily, and ophthalmopathy patients received high-dose intravenous methylprednisolone. TCR Vbeta CDR3 sequencing of roughly 140 peripheral blood samples (roughly 43 ophthalmopathy, about 75 hyperthyroidism and roughly 17 progressor patients) is reported in the paper. Study-wide conclusions, independent of this receptor: No statistical method was used to set the sample size in advance, and investigators knew the group allocation. A model built on a 13 V-J signature distinguished ophthalmopathy from stable hyperthyroidism, reaching about 89% sensitivity and around 81% specificity in cross-validation and 80%/75% in testing. In validation, the model predicted progression to ophthalmopathy with 60% to 71% sensitivity and 72% to 85% specificity, a median of around 6.6 months before onset. Most expanded thyroid clonotypes (frequency above 0.001) were also found in blood, which suggests that blood repertoires may mirror thyroid immune responses.

TCR beta CDR3 regions were amplified from RNA transcripts. The TCR CDR3 was subjected to a first round of RT-PCR using the HTBI primer set and the Qiagen OneStep RT-PCR kit. A second multiplex PCR round built the libraries, followed by size selection and purification. Sequencing of the libraries was done on an Illumina HiSeq2000 using paired-end 100 bp reads. The source study handled its data this way. Raw data were processed with SOAPnuke, discarding reads with adapters, uncalled bases, mean Phred below 15, or no exact constant-primer or identifier match. High-quality paired reads were merged with COPE v1.2.5, and unique nucleotide sequences were defined as clonotypes. MiTCR v1.1 was used to align clonotypes to the IMGT TRBV, TRBD and TRBJ reference segments. The analysis included only V-J combinations with a frequency above 0.0001, which together covered around 99% of the repertoires. A TCS score was defined as the ratio of F50 (clonal expansion) to E x V (chaos), with BLOSUM62-based TCRdist applied between CDR3 peptides within each V-J. Welch's t-statistics and random forest reduced around 520 V-J features to under 15, which were used in a naive Bayes classifier (R e1071). TCRdb trimmed public reads at Q25 via fastp, called clones via MiXCR and kept in-frame beta chains. Rows with a matching CDR3 protein are joined into one entry that keeps the most common DNA and genes. TCRdb's processing, not the authors', yielded these V and J calls. For this sample the table gives some 250,000 distinct CDR3 sequences, of which roughly 15% were detected only once. Approximately 12% of the sample comes from the top ten.

Comment on this clonotype: There is no known antigen for this receptor. Base qualities are not provided; no much larger clone lies one nucleotide away.

The hyperthyroidism patients were between 18 and 65 years old and newly diagnosed, with a disease duration of less than 2 months. Exclusion was applied to patients with uncontrolled infections, other autoimmune diseases, pregnancy or lactation. Diagnoses were established on the basis of clinical symptoms, serum thyroxine and TRAb, thyroid ultrasound, and orbital computed tomography. Blood from progressor patients was collected at the time of first diagnosis with hyperthyroidism, before any ophthalmopathy symptoms had appeared. PBMCs were isolated from approximately 10 ml of fresh peripheral blood by Ficoll-Paque density gradient centrifugation. Progressor patients were defined as those initially diagnosed with Graves' hyperthyroidism in whom ophthalmopathy developed during follow-up. Trizol reagent was used to extract total RNA, and RNA quality was then checked on an Agilent 2100 Bioanalyzer. The sequencing sample was made of blood. The source of this sequence is a middle-aged woman with Graves' hyperthyroidism that later progressed to Graves' ophthalmopathy.

Read as DNA, the sequence is TGCAGTGCTAGGACCCCGGGAGTCTATGGCTACACCTTC. It translates as CSARTPGVYGYTF. Recombination connected TRBV20-1 to TRBJ1-2; the D gene cannot be resolved reliably. From the germline V gene (reference sequence), CDR1 is DFQATT and CDR2 is SNEGSKA. From its cysteine to its phenylalanine, the CDR3 spans 13 amino acids. Just the 39-base CDR3 DNA is kept, in frame starting at base 1. At the junction V is shortened by 3 bases and J by 4 bases, with 12 bases in between.